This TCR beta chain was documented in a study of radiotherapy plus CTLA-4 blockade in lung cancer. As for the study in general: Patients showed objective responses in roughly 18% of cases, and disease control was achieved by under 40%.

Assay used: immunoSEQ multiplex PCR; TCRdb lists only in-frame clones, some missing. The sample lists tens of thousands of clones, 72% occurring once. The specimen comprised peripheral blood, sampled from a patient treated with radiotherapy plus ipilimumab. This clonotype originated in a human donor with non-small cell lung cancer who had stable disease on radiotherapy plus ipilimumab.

The CDR3 coding sequence is TGTGCCAGTAGTCGCTGGACAGGGGGCCTAGGGCCCTCCTACGAGCAGTACTTC. This codes for CASSRWTGGLGPSYEQYF. V gene TRBV19 combines with J gene TRBJ2-7, with 11 bases lining up with TRBD1. J gave up 0 bases and V 5 bases, and 12 bases lay outside the gene matches. The CDR3 sequence is 18 residues long. Looked up from germline, CDR1 is LNHDA and CDR2 is SQIVND (reference sequence).